The sequence of this T cell receptor (beta chain) was determined in a study of shared clonotypes between healthy human individuals. The authors distributed each subset's genomic DNA evenly over several immunoSEQ plates. Profiling relied on immunoSEQ multiplex PCR, and the TCRdb table lists in-frame clones only, not all of them. The sample shows approximately 2,000,000 clones, around 93% of them seen only once. The naive CD8 fraction comprised CD45RO-negative cells positively selected for CCR7 and excluded terminally differentiated effector memory CD45RA+ cells. V was trimmed by 8 bases and J by 6 bases, leaving 13 bases between them. The CDR3 is 12 residues long. The germline V gene has CDR1 MNHNS and CDR2 SASEGT.

The chain couples TRBV6-1 to TRBJ1-2; D call uncertain. Sequencing input: naive CD8+ T cells from PBMCs. The clonotype originates from a man aged 18 to 29 in good health. Some clones in this sample may be carry-over from other donors' samples. The CDR3 spells CASGGWRDGYTF. In DNA form, the CDR3 reads TGTGCCAGCGGAGGGTGGAGGGATGGCTACACCTTC.